The T cell receptor (beta chain) under discussion was sequenced for a study of identical twins. Study-level results: Because invariant MAIT and iNKT cells could be present, zero-insertion analyses could be partly confounded. When twins shared out-of-frame alpha sequences, those sequences had excess low generation probability.

TCRdb ran MiXCR on the 5' RACE reads and lists one entry per CDR3 protein. Altogether about 690,000 distinct CDR3 sequences are present, 6% to 6.5% being singletons, with the ten largest covering approximately 1.6%. The CDR3 is made up of 17 amino acids. CDR1 and CDR2 (germline): GTSNPN, SVGIG (reference sequence). Germline trimming cut 6 bases from V and 2 bases from J; bases unmatched to any gene: 15. Only a few counts were recorded for this clonotype. What it recognizes is unknown. This chain links TRBV30 with TRBJ2-2, with TRBD1 identical over 7 bases. Specimen: naive T cells sorted from blood. The origin of this receptor is a man aged 18 to 29 in good health. In DNA, the CDR3 is TGTGCCTGTCCGGGAACGGGACAGCCATTTAACACCGGGGAGCTGTTTTTT. Encoded protein: CACPGTGQPFNTGELFF.